This entry lists 24 T cell receptor beta chains sequenced from one sample in a study of blood T cells in healthy people across ages. Next came a second PCR, run for about 6 to 11 cycles, which used a sample-barcoded 5' primer along with a J-beta primer mix. MiXCR was run by TCRdb on the 5' RACE reads, yielding one entry per CDR3 protein. The sample includes around 1,000,000 distinct CDR3 sequences, more than 30% of them seen just once. Material: blood. Receptors originate from a man aged 18 to 30 in good health.

The chain is built from TRBV10-3 and TRBJ2-1, with 15 nucleotides matching TRBD2. The junction had 5 bases not matched to a gene; V was cut back by 4 bases and J by 7 bases. The CDR3 totals 16 residues. Germline assignment: CDR1 ENHRY and CDR2 SYGVKD. Written as DNA, the CDR3 is TGTGCCATCAGTGGCCCAGGACTAGCGGGGGGGAATGAGCAGTTCTTC. Its protein is CAISGPGLAGGNEQFF.

In this sample, this clonotype turned up a few times. This chain joins TRBV28 and TRBJ2-2; perhaps TRBD2 as D (6 bases). The germline CDR1 and CDR2 sequences are MDHEN and SYDVKM. The CDR3 spans 11 residues. V lost 11 bases and J lost 3, with 7 bases in between. CDR3 region: CAGGYTGELFF. In nucleotides, the CDR3 is TGTGCCGGGGGGTACACCGGGGAGCTGTTTTTT.

This clonotype has just a few counts. V gene TRBV2 combines with J gene TRBJ1-6; the D is unclear. This CDR3 is built from 12 residues. Germline-derived CDR1 and CDR2 are SNHLY and FYNNEI. Trimming took 8 bases from V and 7 from J, leaving 9 bases between them. This CDR3 reads CASCRINSPLHF. CDR3 sequence (DNA): TGTGCCAGCTGTCGGATCAATTCACCCCTCCACTTT.

V gene TRBV12-3 or TRBV12-4 combines with J gene TRBJ1-2; D may be TRBD1 (6 bases). The CDR3 consists of 14 residues. The germline V and J ends were trimmed by 2 bases and 3 bases, with 10 bases remaining between them. The CDR3 sequence: CASSLTGSDYGYTF. CDR3 bases: TGTGCCAGCAGTTTAACAGGGTCTGACTATGGCTACACCTTC.

The J gene is TRBJ2-1, the V gene TRBV7-9; maybe TRBD2 (5 bases). The CDR3 loop spans 12 amino acids. Trimming removed 7 bases at V and 5 bases at J, with 9 bases between. Germline CDR1 SEHNR, CDR2 FQNEAQ (reference sequence). This CDR3 reads CASIPGNNEQFF. The CDR3, as DNA: TGTGCCAGCATCCCCGGGAACAATGAGCAGTTCTTC.

The V and J genes are TRBV4-2 and TRBJ1-4, with a weak D call TRBD1 (5 bases). V gave up 3 bases and J gave up 7 bases, with 15 bases separating them. The CDR3 loop spans 15 amino acids. Germline loops: CDR1 LGHNA, CDR2 YNFKEQ. In nucleotides, the CDR3 is TGTGCCAGCAGCCAGGGGGAACCAGTGGGTGAAAAACTGTTTTTT. This translates into CASSQGEPVGEKLFF.

The rearrangement uses TRBV9 and TRBJ2-3; the D gene is possibly TRBD2 (6 bases). This CDR3 comprises 15 residues. CDR1 SGDLS and CDR2 YYNGEE come from the germline V gene. V lost 2 bases, J lost 2 bases, and 12 bases lay in between. CDR3 residues: CASSVTGTPTDTQYF. CDR3 in DNA: TGTGCCAGCAGCGTGACCGGGACTCCCACAGATACGCAGTATTTT.

This chain links TRBV20-1 with TRBJ2-1; tentative D call: TRBD2 (6 bases). V lost 1 base and J 3 bases, leaving 13 bases between the germline ends. Germline CDR1 DFQATT, CDR2 SNEGSKA (reference sequence). The length of the CDR3 is 15 residues. The CDR3 coding sequence is TGCAGTGCTAGAGCTGGCGGGGCCTTCTACAATGAGCAGTTCTTC. Translation: CSARAGGAFYNEQFF.

The chain couples TRBV29-1 to TRBJ1-1; possibly TRBD1 for D (5 bases). The CDR3 is made up of 15 amino acids. CDR1 is SQVTM and CDR2 is ANQGSEA in the germline V gene. Between the trimmed V and J ends, which lost 7 bases and 5 bases, there was a span of 23 bases. In DNA form, the CDR3 reads TGCAGCGCCAGGGACGCGTCGGGCGCCGGGACTGAAGCTTTCTTT. Protein: CSARDASGAGTEAFF. The complete variable domain, with remaining parts taken from reference TRBV29-1 and TRBJ1-1, reads SAVISQKPSRDICQRGTSLTIQCQVDSQVTMMFWYRQQPGQSLTLIATANQGSEATYESGFVIDKFPISRPNLTFSTLTVSNMSPEDSSIYLCSARDASGAGTEAFFGQGTRLTVV.

The V call is TRBV7-6, the J call TRBJ1-6, with D maybe TRBD1 (5 bases). CDR1 SGHVS and CDR2 FNYEAQ come from the germline V gene. V shed 3 bases and J shed 5 bases, with 8 bases lying between them. The CDR3 consists of 14 residues. The CDR3 here is CASSLGLNNSPLHF. DNA for the CDR3: TGTGCCAGCAGCTTGGGGCTGAATAATTCACCCCTCCACTTT.

The chain is built from TRBV6-2 or TRBV6-3 and TRBJ2-1; TRBD2 agrees at 14 bases. The J call is in doubt because the DNA end fits TRBJ2-7 better. CDR3 length equals 16 residues. The V gene's germline CDR1 is MNHEY and CDR2 SVGEGT. The chain's CDR3 is CASNTGTSGGYNEQYF. The CDR3 nucleotides are TGTGCCAGCAACACCGGGACTAGCGGGGGATACAATGAGCAGTACTTC.

This clonotype was seen a few times. This rearrangement joins TRBV25-1 to TRBJ1-6, with D uncertain. Per the germline V gene, CDR1 is MGHDK and CDR2 is SYGVNS. This CDR3 has 11 residues. The V gene lost 4 bases and the J gene lost 11 bases, with 6 bases spanning the gap. The chain's CDR3 is CASSGRAPLHF. The CDR3 region has the DNA TGTGCCAGCAGTGGCCGAGCACCCCTCCACTTT.

The chain combines TRBV27 with TRBJ1-1; TRBD1 is a possible D gene (6 bases). CDR3 size: 14 residues. Germline V gives CDR1 MNHEY, CDR2 SMNVEV (reference sequence). Trimming left V 9 bases short and J 1 base short, with 15 bases between. The CDR3 region has the DNA TGTGCCAGGGCCTCCGGGACACCGAACACTGAAGCTTTCTTT. This translates into CARASGTPNTEAFF.

This clonotype was found a few times. The J gene is TRBJ1-5, the V gene TRBV6-5; weak D call: TRBD1 (6 bases). Germline V gene data show CDR1 as MNHEY and CDR2 as SVGAGI. With 8 bases removed from V and 4 bases from J, the gap between germline ends came to 12 bases. This CDR3 region has 13 residues. The CDR3 reads CASRRQGNQPQHF. CDR3 DNA: TGTGCCAGCCGAAGGCAGGGGAATCAGCCCCAGCATTTT.

The chain recombines TRBV5-1 with TRBJ1-6; D not certain. The CDR3 consists of 15 residues. Per germline, CDR1 SGHRS and CDR2 YFSETQ. Trimming cost V 4 bases and J 6 bases, with 14 bases left between them. Here the CDR3 reads CASSVGDSPNSPLHF. The CDR3 DNA reads TGCGCCAGCAGCGTTGGGGATTCTCCTAATTCACCCCTCCACTTT. Variable domain in full (rest from reference TRBV5-1 and TRBJ1-6): KAGVTQTPRYLIKTRGQQVTLSCSPISGHRSVSWYQQTPGQGLQFLFEYFSETQRNKGNFPGRFSGRQFSNSRSEMNVSTLELGDSALYLCASSVGDSPNSPLHFGNGTRLTVT.

The chain joins TRBV6-6 to TRBJ1-5; D ambiguous. Germline V gene lookup returns CDR1 MNHNY and CDR2 SVGAGI (reference sequence). Trimming took 5 bases from V and 5 from J, leaving 13 bases between them. CDR3 length: 14 amino acids. CDR3 loop: CASSAGPSHQPQHF. CDR3 coding DNA: TGTGCCAGCAGTGCCGGACCATCCCATCAGCCCCAGCATTTT.

The rearrangement joins TRBV20-1 to TRBJ1-2, with TRBD1 matching over 9 bases. The CDR3 is 13 amino acids. CDR1 and CDR2 (germline): DFQATT, SNEGSKA (reference sequence). The trim removed 4 bases at V and 8 bases at J, leaving 8 bases unmatched. The CDR3: CSATTGTGYGYTF. CDR3 coding DNA: TGCAGTGCTACCACCGGGACAGGGTACGGCTACACCTTC.

This clonotype has ten or more counts. The rearrangement joins TRBV10-3 to TRBJ2-7, with 9 bases lining up with TRBD1. The CDR3 spans 18 residues. Germline V gene lookup returns CDR1 ENHRY and CDR2 SYGVKD. Trimming cost V 2 bases and J 4 bases; bases outside gene matches: 15. The CDR3 reads CAISEARTGAEFPYEQYF. The DNA of the CDR3 is TGTGCCATCAGTGAGGCTCGGACAGGGGCTGAATTCCCTTACGAGCAGTACTTC.

This clonotype has more than one count but fewer than ten. This chain links TRBV6-2 or TRBV6-3 with TRBJ2-3; D may be TRBD1 (6 bases). The CDR3 extends over 15 amino acids. Germline V gene data show CDR1 as MNHEY and CDR2 as SVGEGT. The V gene lost 4 bases and the J gene lost 2 bases, with 13 bases spanning the gap. CDR3 residues: CASSFVRDNTDTQYF. Written as DNA, the CDR3 is TGTGCCAGCAGTTTCGTCCGGGACAACACAGATACGCAGTATTTT.

This clonotype has a handful of counts. The chain combines TRBV6-2 or TRBV6-3 with TRBJ1-2; the D is unclear. Germline V gene sequence: CDR1 MNHEY, CDR2 SVGEGT. The V end lost 0 bases, the J end lost 7 bases, and 18 bases lay between the germline ends. The CDR3 totals 16 residues. Here the CDR3 DNA reads TGTGCCAGCAGTTACTCGAGAGGCCCCAACCGTTCTGGCTACACCTTC. Translating it yields CASSYSRGPNRSGYTF.

This clonotype has ten or more counts. This rearrangement joins TRBV3-1 to TRBJ1-2; no clear D. CDR3 length: 14 amino acids. CDR1 and CDR2 from the germline V gene are LGHDT and YNNKEL (reference sequence). Trimming left V 0 bases short and J 8 bases short, with 13 bases between. Here the CDR3 reads CASSQEEPSGGYTF. For the CDR3, the DNA is TGTGCCAGCAGCCAAGAGGAGCCTTCAGGAGGCTACACCTTC.

This clonotype has more than one count but fewer than ten. The chain employs TRBV12-3 or TRBV12-4 and TRBJ2-5; tentative D call: TRBD1 (5 bases). With 4 bases removed from V and 5 bases from J, the gap between germline ends came to 11 bases. The CDR3 has 13 residues. Here the CDR3 reads CASSSPRDETQYF. The CDR3 coding sequence is TGTGCCAGCAGTTCTCCCAGGGATGAGACCCAGTACTTC.

This clonotype has more than one count but fewer than ten. This chain links TRBV4-2 with TRBJ1-2; D is possibly TRBD1 (5 bases). Deletions cut 0 bases from V and 7 bases from J, with 12 bases between. Germline V gene sequence: CDR1 LGHNA, CDR2 YNFKEQ. The CDR3 extends over 14 amino acids. In nucleotides, the CDR3 is TGTGCCAGCAGCCAAGATTGGGGGGGACCTGGCTACACCTTC. It translates to CASSQDWGGPGYTF.

On this clonotype itself: A junction boundary mismatches the germline segment, possibly from a read error. The J gene is TRBJ2-3, the V gene TRBV4-3; tentatively, D is TRBD1 (5 bases). Germline-derived CDR1 and CDR2 are LGHNA and YSLEER. The CDR3 is 17 amino acids. Written as DNA, the CDR3 is TGCGCCAGCAGCCCGGACACCGTGATGACCCCCACATATACGCAGTATTTT. Translated: CASSPDTVMTPTYTQYF.